The 2 T cell receptor beta chains below were found in one sample sequenced in a study of prognosis after radiotherapy for stage I lung cancer. Two rounds of multiplex PCR amplified TCR beta CDR3 from genomic DNA. Primers were specific to each TRBV and TRBJ gene in first-round PCR. One entry per CDR3 protein results from TCRdb running MiXCR on the multiplex PCR reads. This sample has fewer than 40,000 distinct CDR3 sequences, with 25% to 40% found just once. The sample consisted of PBMCs, taken before or after stereotactic body radiation therapy (not recorded which). These receptors all come from a donor of 50 years or more with non-small cell lung cancer.

The chain joins TRBV11-1 to TRBJ2-7, with D hard to call. Trimming pared 5 bases from V and 0 bases from J, leaving 17 bases between. The CDR3 runs 16 residues. Germline CDR1 and CDR2: SGHAT and FQDESV (reference sequence). The CDR3 spells CASSRTISVTSYEQYF. The CDR3 region has the DNA TGTGCCAGCAGCCGTACAATATCGGTGACCTCCTACGAGCAGTACTTC.

In this sample, this clonotype turned up a few times. A much larger clone lies one base from this, so it may be a read error. The chain combines TRBV6-2 or TRBV6-3 with TRBJ2-3; no firm D call. Matching the DNA end better, TRBJ1-5 makes the J call doubtful. CDR1 is MNHEY and CDR2 is SVGEGT in the germline V gene. The CDR3 is 16 residues long. CDR3 bases: TGTGCCAGCAGTGAAGCCCTAGCGGGGAGCACAGATACGCAGCATTTT. Translated, it gives CASSEALAGSTDTQHF.